These 26 T cell receptor beta chains came from one sample sequenced in a study of regulatory T cells in long-lasting Graves disease. Noted time point: persistent/refractory GD, antithyroid drugs over 5 years with positive TRAb. Extracted PBMC RNA gave rise to the TCR library. TCR beta libraries were built with iRepertoire HTBI primers and Arm-PCR of CDR3 regions. Using its own MiXCR run on the multiplex PCR reads, TCRdb lists one record per CDR3 protein. Here the sample spans around 300,000 distinct CDR3 sequences, 22% being singletons. The material sequenced was peripheral blood mononuclear cells (PBMCs), taken when the disease was refractory, from a patient treated with antithyroid drugs. These receptors all come from a female donor with Graves disease.

This clonotype was seen more than once but under ten times. This sequence joins TRBV5-6 and TRBJ1-2, with a weak D call TRBD1 (6 bases). V was cut by 4 bases and J by 7 bases, with 11 bases left in between. In germline, CDR1 is SGHDT, CDR2 YYEEEE. The CDR3 is 12 amino acids. The chain's CDR3 is CASSARDIGYTF. The CDR3 DNA follows: TGTGCCAGCAGCGCCCGGGACATTGGCTACACCTTC.

This clonotype was seen a handful of times. The rearrangement links TRBV27 to TRBJ2-2; possible D gene TRBD2, 5 bases. The germline V gene has CDR1 MNHEY and CDR2 SMNVEV (reference sequence). The CDR3 contains 13 residues. V was clipped by 5 bases and J by 4 bases, with 8 bases between them. CDR3 sequence reads: CASSGSLTGELFF. The CDR3, as DNA: TGTGCCAGCAGTGGGAGCCTCACCGGGGAGCTGTTTTTT.

This clonotype was observed many times. This chain connects TRBV29-1 to TRBJ1-2; a weak D match, TRBD1 (5 bases). The germline V and J ends were trimmed by 2 bases and 4 bases, with 8 bases remaining between them. The CDR3 totals 12 residues. CDR1 SQVTM and CDR2 ANQGSEA come from the germline V gene. The CDR3 DNA is TGCAGCGTTGAAAGCGACAGCTATGGCTACACCTTC. The encoded protein is CSVESDSYGYTF.

In its sample, this clonotype was seen many times. This chain connects TRBV27 to TRBJ2-7; D may be TRBD1 (5 bases). Germline V gene data show CDR1 as MNHEY and CDR2 as SMNVEV (reference sequence). The CDR3 loop spans 13 amino acids. V was trimmed by 11 bases and J by 4 bases, leaving 18 bases between them. As DNA, the CDR3 is TGTGCCCCAACCCCGCAGGGTGAATACGAGCAGTACTTC. Translated: CAPTPQGEYEQYF.

This clonotype was counted ten times or more. The rearrangement joins TRBV7-9 to TRBJ1-2, with 7 bases matching TRBD1. The CDR3 consists of 12 residues. V shed 3 bases, J shed 8 bases, and the junction held 3 bases outside the gene matches. Germline V gene sequence: CDR1 SEHNR, CDR2 FQNEAQ (reference sequence). The CDR3 spells CASSLTGFGYTF. The DNA of the CDR3 is TGTGCCAGCAGCTTGACAGGGTTCGGCTACACCTTC.

The chain has TRBV6-2 or TRBV6-3 and TRBJ1-5; D is perhaps TRBD1 (6 bases). CDR3 size: 15 residues. V lost 9 bases and J 1 base, leaving 16 bases between the germline ends. The germline V gene encodes CDR1 MNHEY and CDR2 SVGEGT. CDR3 DNA sequence: TGTGCCAGTGATACCGGGACATCCAGCAATCAGCCCCAGCATTTT. Amino acids: CASDTGTSSNQPQHF.

This clonotype was counted a few times. The chain uses TRBV5-1 and TRBJ2-3; no firm D call. Germline CDR1 reads SGHRS; CDR2 reads YFSETQ. The CDR3 has 16 amino acids. Between the trimmed V and J ends, which lost 4 bases and 0 bases, there was a span of 15 bases. The CDR3 sequence is CASSTGRTTSTDTQYF. CDR3 DNA sequence: TGCGCCAGCAGCACCGGACGGACGACTAGCACAGATACGCAGTATTTT.

This clonotype has at least ten counts. This chain uses TRBV7-8 with TRBJ1-2; D gene uncertain. V dropped 5 bases and J dropped 7 bases, with 17 bases sitting between them. The germline gives CDR1 SGHVS, CDR2 FQNEAQ. The length of the CDR3 is 14 residues. The CDR3 DNA follows: TGTGCCAGCAGCGAAATAGGAGGTCTCAGTGGCTACACCTTC. It yields the protein CASSEIGGLSGYTF.

This clonotype was detected ten times or more. The V call is TRBV28, the J call TRBJ1-5, with TRBD1 as a possible D gene (6 bases). The germline V gene has CDR1 MDHEN and CDR2 SYDVKM. The CDR3 totals 16 residues. V lost 6 bases, J lost 5 bases, and 20 bases lay in between. For the CDR3, the DNA is TGTGCCAGCAGCCTCCCGGAAGGGGGGTTGGATCAGCCCCAGCATTTT. The encoded protein is CASSLPEGGLDQPQHF.

V gene TRBV10-1 combines with J gene TRBJ1-5; D may be TRBD1 (5 bases). CDR3 length: 12 amino acids. Trimming left V 7 bases short and J 6 bases short, with 10 bases between. Germline lookup yields CDR1 WNHNN and CDR2 SYGVQD (reference sequence). DNA of the CDR3: TGCGCCAGCATACCAGGGTTTCAGCCCCAGCATTTT. Protein: CASIPGFQPQHF.

This clonotype was recorded at least ten times. This chain links TRBV7-9 with TRBJ2-5; 7 bases match TRBD2. The V gene's germline CDR1 is SEHNR and CDR2 FQNEAQ (reference sequence). The CDR3 is made up of 15 amino acids. The junction had 11 bases not matched to a gene; V was cut back by 5 bases and J by 5 bases. The CDR3 is CASSKSSGEGETQYF. CDR3 coding DNA: TGTGCCAGCAGCAAGTCTAGCGGAGAGGGGGAGACCCAGTACTTC. The variable domain in full, with the rest retrieved from reference TRBV7-9 and TRBJ2-5, is DTGVSQNPRHKITKRGQNVTFRCDPISEHNRLYWYRQTLGQGPEFLTYFQNEAQLEKSRLLSDRFSAERPKGSFSTLEIQRTEQGDSAMYLCASSKSSGEGETQYFGPGTRLLVL.

This clonotype was seen a few times. The gene calls are TRBV20-1 and TRBJ2-7; TRBD2 matches at 11 bases. With V trimmed by 6 bases and J by 4 bases, 5 bases remained unmatched. This CDR3 comprises 13 residues. CDR1 is DFQATT and CDR2 is SNEGSKA in the germline V gene (reference sequence). The CDR3 bases are TGCAGTGCCATGACTAGCGGGACGTACGAGCAGTACTTC. This translates into CSAMTSGTYEQYF.

At least ten counts were recorded for this clonotype. The CDR3 spells CASSPIAGEGYEQYF. The DNA of the CDR3 is TGTGCCAGCTCACCGATCGCAGGGGAGGGATACGAGCAGTACTTC. The rearrangement uses TRBV18 and TRBJ2-7, with D perhaps TRBD2 (7 bases). Germline CDR1 and CDR2: KGHSH and LQKENI. The CDR3 runs to 15 residues. Trimming stripped 3 bases from V and 4 bases from J, with 16 bases between.

This clonotype turned up a few times. The chain recombines TRBV7-9 with TRBJ2-5; D gene uncertain. In germline, CDR1 is SEHNR, CDR2 FQNEAQ (reference sequence). Trimming shortened V by 1 base and J by 9 bases, and 6 bases separated the two germline ends. The CDR3 contains 11 residues. The CDR3 coding sequence is TGTGCCAGCAGCTTAGAGGCCGCCCAGTACTTC. Its protein is CASSLEAAQYF.

This clonotype was picked up many times. V is TRBV12-3 or TRBV12-4 and J is TRBJ1-5, with a weak D call TRBD1 (6 bases). The CDR3 has 20 residues. V dropped 5 bases and J dropped 4 bases, with 30 bases sitting between them. DNA for the CDR3: TGTGCCAGCAGTATTTGGGCAGGGGACTCCAGAAACCTCGTGAATCAGCCCCAGCATTTT. It translates to CASSIWAGDSRNLVNQPQHF.

This clonotype occurred a few times. The rearrangement joins TRBV25-1 to TRBJ2-5; 10 bases line up with TRBD1. The CDR3 covers 16 residues. Trimming cost V 3 bases and J 5 bases; bases outside gene matches: 9. Germline V gives CDR1 MGHDK, CDR2 SYGVNS. CDR3 region: CASSEDRGLLGETQYF. In DNA, the CDR3 is TGTGCCAGCAGTGAGGACAGGGGGTTGTTAGGGGAGACCCAGTACTTC.

This clonotype was seen a few times. The chain is built from TRBV11-2 and TRBJ2-3; 7 bases match TRBD2. The CDR3 consists of 14 residues. Germline values: CDR1 SGHAT, CDR2 FQNNGV. J gave up 9 bases and V 6 bases, and 12 bases lay outside the gene matches. This CDR3 reads CASRPAGGSVTQYF. CDR3 coding DNA: TGTGCCAGCAGACCCGCCGGCGGGAGTGTGACGCAGTATTTT.

The chain is built from TRBV4-2 and TRBJ2-7, with D possibly matching TRBD2 (5 bases). The CDR3 is made up of 15 amino acids. The ends were cut back, 5 bases at V and 3 bases at J, with 17 bases in the middle. Looked up from germline, CDR1 is LGHNA and CDR2 is YNFKEQ. The CDR3 DNA is TGTGCCAGCAGCGCGACGCTAGCCTCAGACTACGAGCAGTACTTC. Translation: CASSATLASDYEQYF.

This clonotype was seen only a few times. The chain combines TRBV30 with TRBJ2-7; 11 nucleotides line up with TRBD2. The junction had 3 bases not matched to a gene; V was cut back by 0 bases and J by 5 bases. Germline lookup yields CDR1 GTSNPN and CDR2 SVGIG (reference sequence). The CDR3 spans 14 residues. This CDR3 reads CAWSVLAGANEQYF. In nucleotides, the CDR3 is TGTGCCTGGAGTGTACTAGCGGGAGCCAACGAGCAGTACTTC.

Many counts were recorded for this clonotype. The V and J genes are TRBV3-1 and TRBJ1-4; unclear D gene. Per germline, CDR1 LGHDT and CDR2 YNNKEL (reference sequence). The CDR3 extends over 15 amino acids. The V end lost 3 bases, the J end lost 7 bases, and 15 bases lay between the germline ends. The CDR3 DNA follows: TGTGCCAGCAGCCAGCTTTCAAGGCCGGGTGAAAAACTGTTTTTT. It specifies CASSQLSRPGEKLFF.

CDR3: CASSQTPDREGYTF. DNA of the CDR3: TGCGCCAGCAGCCAGACCCCCGACAGGGAGGGCTACACCTTC. This chain uses TRBV4-1 with TRBJ1-2; 7 bases align to TRBD1. This CDR3 comprises 14 residues. Germline lookup yields CDR1 MGHRA and CDR2 YSYEKL. With 3 bases clipped from V and 8 bases from J, the junction kept 9 bases outside the gene matches.

This clonotype was seen a few times. It may be a read error: a sequence one base away is much more abundant. The CDR3 reads CASSGDSGTEAFF. CDR3 nucleotides: TGCGCCAGCAGCGGAGACAGTGGCACTGAAGCTTTCTTT. J is TRBJ1-1 and V is TRBV5-1; tentative D call: TRBD1 (5 bases). V lost 4 bases to trimming and J lost 4 bases, with 11 bases between them. The CDR3 sequence is 13 residues long. Germline loops: CDR1 SGHRS, CDR2 YFSETQ.

The chain has TRBV4-3 and TRBJ2-7; D might be TRBD1 (5 bases). The CDR3 consists of 13 residues. V was trimmed by 3 bases and J by 6 bases, leaving 12 bases between them. CDR1 and CDR2 from the germline V gene are LGHNA and YSLEER. CDR3 sequence (DNA): TGCGCCAGCAGCCACCGCCAGGGCGTCGAGCAGTACTTC. It translates to CASSHRQGVEQYF.

This clonotype was counted at least ten times. This sequence joins TRBV10-3 and TRBJ2-7; D is unclear. The germline CDR1 and CDR2 sequences are ENHRY and SYGVKD. This CDR3 has 12 amino acids. V lost 6 bases to trimming and J lost 3 bases, with 9 bases between them. The CDR3 region is CAISGQNYEQYF. In DNA, the CDR3 is TGTGCCATCAGCGGGCAGAACTACGAGCAGTACTTC.

V usage is TRBV9 and J usage is TRBJ2-5, with TRBD2 matching over 12 bases. CDR1 is SGDLS and CDR2 is YYNGEE in the germline V gene. V gave up 5 bases and J gave up 5 bases; unmatched junction bases: 7. The CDR3 runs 15 residues. The DNA of the CDR3 is TGTGCCAGCAGTCTAGCGGGAGGGGTTCTGGAGACCCAGTACTTC. Amino acid sequence: CASSLAGGVLETQYF.

The chain recombines TRBV5-5 with TRBJ1-1, with 7 positions matching TRBD1. V was pared by 6 bases and J by 0 bases, with 2 bases of the junction left unmatched. This CDR3 comprises 13 residues. Germline loops: CDR1 SGHKS, CDR2 YYEKEE (reference sequence). CDR3 region: CASNDRVNTEAFF. The CDR3 coding sequence is TGTGCCAGCAACGACAGGGTGAACACTGAAGCTTTCTTT.